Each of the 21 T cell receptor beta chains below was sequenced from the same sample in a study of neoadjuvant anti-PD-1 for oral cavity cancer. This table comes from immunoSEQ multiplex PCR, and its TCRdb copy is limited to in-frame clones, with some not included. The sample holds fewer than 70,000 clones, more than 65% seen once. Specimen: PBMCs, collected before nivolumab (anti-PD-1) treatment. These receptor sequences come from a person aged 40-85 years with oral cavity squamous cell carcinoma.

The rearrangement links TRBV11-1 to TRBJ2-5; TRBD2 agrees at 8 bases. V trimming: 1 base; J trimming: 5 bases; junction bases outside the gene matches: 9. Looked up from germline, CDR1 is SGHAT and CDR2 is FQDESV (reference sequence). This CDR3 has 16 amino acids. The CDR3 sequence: CASSLDRAGGGETQYF. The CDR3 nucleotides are TGTGCCAGCAGCTTAGATCGGGCGGGAGGAGGCGAGACCCAGTACTTC.

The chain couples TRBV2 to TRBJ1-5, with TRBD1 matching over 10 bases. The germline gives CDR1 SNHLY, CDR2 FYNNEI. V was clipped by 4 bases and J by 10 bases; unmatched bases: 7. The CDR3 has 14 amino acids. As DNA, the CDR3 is TGTGCCAGCAGTGGACAGGGACAGGGGACACCCCAGCATTTT. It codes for CASSGQGQGTPQHF. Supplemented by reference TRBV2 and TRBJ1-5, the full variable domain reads EPEVTQTPSHQVTQMGQEVILRCVPISNHLYFYWYRQILGQKVEFLVSFYNNEISEKSEIFDDQFSVERPDGSNFTLKIRSTKLEDSAMYFCASSGQGQGTPQHFGDGTRLSIL.

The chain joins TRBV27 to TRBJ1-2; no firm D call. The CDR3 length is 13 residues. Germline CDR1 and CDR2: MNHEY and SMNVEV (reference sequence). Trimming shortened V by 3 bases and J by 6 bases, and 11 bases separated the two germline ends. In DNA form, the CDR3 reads TGTGCCAGCAGTTTGGCGGCGCATCATGGCTACACCTTC. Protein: CASSLAAHHGYTF.

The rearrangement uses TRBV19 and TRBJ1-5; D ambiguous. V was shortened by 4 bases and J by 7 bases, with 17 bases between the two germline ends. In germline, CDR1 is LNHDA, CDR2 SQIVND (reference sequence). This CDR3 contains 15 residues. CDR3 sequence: CASSNMRQTDQPQHF. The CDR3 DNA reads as TGTGCCAGTAGTAATATGCGGCAAACCGACCAGCCCCAGCATTTT.

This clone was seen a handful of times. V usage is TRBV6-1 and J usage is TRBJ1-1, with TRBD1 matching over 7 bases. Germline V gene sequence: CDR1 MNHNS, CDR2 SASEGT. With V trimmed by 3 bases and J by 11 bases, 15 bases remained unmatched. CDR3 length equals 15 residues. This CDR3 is CASSERTGLLKLAFF. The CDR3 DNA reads TGTGCCAGCAGTGAGAGGACAGGACTTCTGAAGCTTGCTTTCTTT.

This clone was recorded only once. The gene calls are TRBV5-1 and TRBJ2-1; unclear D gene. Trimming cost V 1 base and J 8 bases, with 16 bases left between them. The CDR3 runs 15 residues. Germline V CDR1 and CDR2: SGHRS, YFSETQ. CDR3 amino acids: CASSLRLNERDEQFF. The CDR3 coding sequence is TGCGCCAGCAGCTTGAGACTCAACGAGCGAGATGAGCAGTTCTTC. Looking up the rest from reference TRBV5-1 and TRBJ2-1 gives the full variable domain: KAGVTQTPRYLIKTRGQQVTLSCSPISGHRSVSWYQQTPGQGLQFLFEYFSETQRNKGNFPGRFSGRQFSNSRSEMNVSTLELGDSALYLCASSLRLNERDEQFFGPGTRLTVL.

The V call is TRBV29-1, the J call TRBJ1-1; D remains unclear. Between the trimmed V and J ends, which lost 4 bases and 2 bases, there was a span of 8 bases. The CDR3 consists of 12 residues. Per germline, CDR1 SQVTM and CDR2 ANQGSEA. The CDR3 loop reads CSVGEGNTEAFF. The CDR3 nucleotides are TGCAGCGTTGGGGAGGGTAACACTGAAGCTTTCTTT.

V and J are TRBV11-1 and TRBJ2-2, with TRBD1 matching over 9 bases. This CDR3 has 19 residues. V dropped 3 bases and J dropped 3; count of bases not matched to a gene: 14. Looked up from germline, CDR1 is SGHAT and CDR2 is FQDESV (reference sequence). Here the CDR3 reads CASSFEGQGMMGDTGELFF. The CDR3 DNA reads TGTGCCAGCAGCTTCGAGGGACAGGGTATGATGGGGGACACCGGGGAGCTGTTTTTT.

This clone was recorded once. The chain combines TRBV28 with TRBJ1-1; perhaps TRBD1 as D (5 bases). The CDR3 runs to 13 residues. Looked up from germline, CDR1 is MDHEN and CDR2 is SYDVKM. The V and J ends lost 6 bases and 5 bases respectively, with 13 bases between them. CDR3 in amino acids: CASSPSGETEAFF. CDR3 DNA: TGTGCCAGCAGCCCCTCGGGGGAGACTGAAGCTTTCTTT.

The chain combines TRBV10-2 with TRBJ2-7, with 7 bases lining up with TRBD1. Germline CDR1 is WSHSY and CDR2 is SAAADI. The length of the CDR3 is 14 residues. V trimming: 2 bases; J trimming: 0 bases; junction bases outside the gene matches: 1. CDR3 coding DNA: TGCGCCAGCAGTGAGAGGGACAGCTCCTACGAGCAGTACTTC. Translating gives CASSERDSSYEQYF.

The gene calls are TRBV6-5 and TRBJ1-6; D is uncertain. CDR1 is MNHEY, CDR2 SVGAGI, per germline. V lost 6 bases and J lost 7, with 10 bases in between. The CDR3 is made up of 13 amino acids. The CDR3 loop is CASSNERNSPLHF. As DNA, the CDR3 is TGTGCCAGCAGCAACGAGAGGAATTCACCCCTCCACTTT.

CDR3 protein: CASSKVGTSGETDTQYF. CDR3 nucleotides: TGTGCCAGTAGTAAAGTCGGGACTAGCGGGGAGACAGATACGCAGTATTTT. The V and J genes are TRBV19 and TRBJ2-3; 13 nucleotides match TRBD2. Germline V gene data show CDR1 as LNHDA and CDR2 as SQIVND (reference sequence). V trimming: 4 bases; J trimming: 3 bases; junction bases outside the gene matches: 7. The CDR3 has 17 amino acids.

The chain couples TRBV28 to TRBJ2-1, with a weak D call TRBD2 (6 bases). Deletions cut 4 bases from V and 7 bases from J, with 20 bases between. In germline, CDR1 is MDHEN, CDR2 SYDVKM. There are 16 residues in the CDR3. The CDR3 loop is CASSSLRVAEGNEQFF. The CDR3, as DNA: TGTGCCAGCAGTTCTCTCAGAGTAGCGGAAGGAAATGAGCAGTTCTTC.

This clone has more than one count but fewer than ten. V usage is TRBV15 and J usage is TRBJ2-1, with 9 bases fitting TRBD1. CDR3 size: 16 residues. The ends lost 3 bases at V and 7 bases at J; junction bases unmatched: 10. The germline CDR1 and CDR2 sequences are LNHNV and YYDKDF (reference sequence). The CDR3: CATSRSRTGVRNEQFF. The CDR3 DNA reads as TGTGCCACCAGCAGGTCCCGGACAGGGGTTCGAAATGAGCAGTTCTTC.

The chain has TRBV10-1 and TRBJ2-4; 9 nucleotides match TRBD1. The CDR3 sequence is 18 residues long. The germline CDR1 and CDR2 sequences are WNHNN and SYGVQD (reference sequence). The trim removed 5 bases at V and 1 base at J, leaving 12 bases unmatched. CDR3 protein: CASSKGQGIEMAKNIQYF. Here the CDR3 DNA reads TGCGCCAGCAGTAAAGGACAGGGGATAGAAATGGCCAAAAACATTCAGTACTTC.

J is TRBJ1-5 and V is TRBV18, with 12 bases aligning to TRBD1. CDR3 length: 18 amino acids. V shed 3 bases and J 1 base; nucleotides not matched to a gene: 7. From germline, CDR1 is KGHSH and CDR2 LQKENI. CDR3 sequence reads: CASSPGTGGFGSNQPQHF. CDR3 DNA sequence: TGTGCCAGCTCACCCGGGACAGGGGGCTTTGGGAGCAATCAGCCCCAGCATTTT.

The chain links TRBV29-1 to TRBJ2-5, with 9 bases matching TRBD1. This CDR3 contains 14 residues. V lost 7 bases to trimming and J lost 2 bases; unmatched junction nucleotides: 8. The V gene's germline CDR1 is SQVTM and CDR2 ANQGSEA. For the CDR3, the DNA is TGCAGCGGTCGGACAGGGGCCTCACAAGAGACCCAGTACTTC. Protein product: CSGRTGASQETQYF.

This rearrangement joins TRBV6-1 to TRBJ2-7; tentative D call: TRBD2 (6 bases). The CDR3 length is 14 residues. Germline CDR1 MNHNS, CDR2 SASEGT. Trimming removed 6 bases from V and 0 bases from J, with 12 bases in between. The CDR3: CASSSRDFSYEQYF. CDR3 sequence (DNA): TGTGCCAGCAGCAGCCGGGACTTCTCCTACGAGCAGTACTTC.

DNA of the CDR3: TGTGCCAGCAGCCCCGCCGGGACAGCCTCCTACAATGAGCAGTTCTTC. It is translated as CASSPAGTASYNEQFF. The chain recombines TRBV11-3 with TRBJ2-1, with TRBD1 matching over 7 bases. This CDR3 comprises 16 residues. The trim removed 5 bases at V and 0 bases at J, leaving 7 bases unmatched. Germline assignment: CDR1 SGHNT and CDR2 YENEEA.

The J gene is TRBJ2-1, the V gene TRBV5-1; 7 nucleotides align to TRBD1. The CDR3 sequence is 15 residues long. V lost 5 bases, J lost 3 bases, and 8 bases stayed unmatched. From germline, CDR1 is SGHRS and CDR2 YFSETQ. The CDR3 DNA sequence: TGCGCCAGCAGTCGAACCGGGACAGTCTACAATGAGCAGTTCTTC. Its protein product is CASSRTGTVYNEQFF.

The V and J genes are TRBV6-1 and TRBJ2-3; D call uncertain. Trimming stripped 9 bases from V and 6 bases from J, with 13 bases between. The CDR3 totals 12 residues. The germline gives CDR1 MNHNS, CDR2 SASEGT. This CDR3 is CASNFLGDTQYF. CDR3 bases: TGTGCCAGTAACTTTCTCGGGGATACGCAGTATTTT.